This TCR beta chain was found in a study of shared clonotypes between healthy human individuals. Sequencing used immunoSEQ multiplex PCR; TCRdb keeps in-frame clones, though not all of them. This table has around 2,100,000 clones, about 95% appearing once. Naive-designated CD8 cells lacked CD45RO, were positively enriched for CCR7, and omitted terminally differentiated effector memory CD45RA+ cells. All donors qualified as healthy HIV-negative adults and had experienced no recent acute infections or vaccinations. Every contributor of samples was a Caucasian grown-up residing in Nashville, Tennessee. On this clone itself: Its specificity is unknown.

Points from the study as a whole: Investigators expected sequencing depth to affect clonotype sharing among donors. Clonotype sharing across a handful of donors was observed for around 5.1% of naive CD4 clonotypes.

The CDR3 extends over 14 amino acids. With V trimmed by 5 bases and J by 4 bases, 4 bases remained unmatched. Germline values: CDR1 SNHLY, CDR2 FYNNEI. The clonotype originates from a young man in good health. The sample was naive CD8+ T cells sorted from blood. The chain joins TRBV2 to TRBJ1-2; 10 nucleotides match TRBD1. CDR3 bases: TGTGCCAGCAGTCCGGGACAGGGGACCTATGGCTACACCTTC. The encoded protein is CASSPGQGTYGYTF. Filled out from reference TRBV2 and TRBJ1-2, the complete variable domain reads EPEVTQTPSHQVTQMGQEVILRCVPISNHLYFYWYRQILGQKVEFLVSFYNNEISEKSEIFDDQFSVERPDGSNFTLKIRSTKLEDSAMYFCASSPGQGTYGYTFGSGTRLTVV.